This entry features one TCR beta chain sequence. This specimen belongs to a study of blood T cell repertoires in COVID-19. Study context: Spain, Italy and the United States supplied samples that represented acute and convalescent COVID-19.

V trimming: 4 bases; J trimming: 3 bases; junction bases outside the gene matches: 2. Germline V gives CDR1 SQVTM, CDR2 ANQGSEA. The CDR3 runs to 12 residues. Methods used by the authors: Amplification from reference gene primers served as the basis for estimated nucleated cell counts. Using immunoSEQ multiplex PCR, the repertoire was profiled, and TCRdb retains in-frame clones only, with some absent. Clone size and the V and J calls come from that table; the DNA yielded D and trimming. The sample has about 77,000 clones, 80% seen once. Sample: peripheral blood. The origin of this receptor is a woman between 65 and 79 years old with acute or convalescent COVID-19. The genes are TRBV29-1 and TRBJ1-1, with 7 bases fitting TRBD1. The CDR3 loop is CSVGQGDTEAFF. The CDR3 nucleotides are TGCAGCGTTGGACAGGGAGACACTGAAGCTTTCTTT.